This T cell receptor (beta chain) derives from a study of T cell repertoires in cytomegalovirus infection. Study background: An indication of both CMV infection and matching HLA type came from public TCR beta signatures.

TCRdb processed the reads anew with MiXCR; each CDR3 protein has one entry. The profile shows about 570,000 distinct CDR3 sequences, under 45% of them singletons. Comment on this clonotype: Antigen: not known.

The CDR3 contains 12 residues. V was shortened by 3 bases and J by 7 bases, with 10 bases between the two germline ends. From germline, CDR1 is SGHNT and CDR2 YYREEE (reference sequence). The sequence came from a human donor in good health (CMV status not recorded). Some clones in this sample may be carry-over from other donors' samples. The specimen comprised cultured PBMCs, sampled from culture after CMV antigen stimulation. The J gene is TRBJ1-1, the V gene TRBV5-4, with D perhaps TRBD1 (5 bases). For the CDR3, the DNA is TGTGCCAGCAGCTCCAGGGTGGGTGAAGCTTTCTTT. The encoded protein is CASSSRVGEAFF.